This TCR beta chain was profiled in a study of OX40 agonist ivuxolimab in advanced cancers. The CDR3 has 14 residues. Trimming removed 4 bases from V and 7 bases from J; junction bases left unmatched: 8. The V gene's germline CDR1 is MNHEY and CDR2 SMNVEV (reference sequence). Study outcomes and limitations: CD4+ and CD8+ blood T cells expanded clonally by week 6 at 0.1 to 3.0 mg/kg.

For this clone: What it binds is unknown.

Assay used: immunoSEQ multiplex PCR; TCRdb lists only in-frame clones, some missing. In the table there are fewer than 95,000 clones, roughly 90% of which are singletons. The clonotype comes from an adult with an advanced solid tumor such as melanoma, head and neck, liver or kidney cancer. The chain combines TRBV27 with TRBJ1-2, with 8 bases aligning to TRBD1. The starting material was CD4+ or CD8+ T cells sorted from blood, obtained in a trial of the OX40 agonist ivuxolimab. The CDR3 sequence: CASSSQSGGRGYTF. The CDR3 nucleotides are TGTGCCAGCAGTTCCCAGTCAGGGGGCCGTGGCTACACCTTC.